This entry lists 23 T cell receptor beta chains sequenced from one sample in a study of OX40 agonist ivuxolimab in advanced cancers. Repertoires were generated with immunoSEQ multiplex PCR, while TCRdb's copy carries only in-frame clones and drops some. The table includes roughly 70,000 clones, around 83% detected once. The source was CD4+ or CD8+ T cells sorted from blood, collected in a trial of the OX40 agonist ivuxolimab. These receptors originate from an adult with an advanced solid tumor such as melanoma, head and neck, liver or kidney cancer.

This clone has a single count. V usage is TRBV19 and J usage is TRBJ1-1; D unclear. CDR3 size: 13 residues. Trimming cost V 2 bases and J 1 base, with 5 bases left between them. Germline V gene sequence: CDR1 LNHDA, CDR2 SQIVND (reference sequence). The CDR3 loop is CASSILWNTEAFF. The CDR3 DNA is TGTGCCAGTAGTATATTATGGAACACTGAAGCTTTCTTT. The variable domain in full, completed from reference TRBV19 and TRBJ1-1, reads DGGITQSPKYLFRKEGQNVTLSCEQNLNHDAMYWYRQDPGQGLRLIYYSQIVNDFQKGDIAEGYSVSREKKESFPLTVTSAQKNPTAFYLCASSILWNTEAFFGQGTRLTVV.

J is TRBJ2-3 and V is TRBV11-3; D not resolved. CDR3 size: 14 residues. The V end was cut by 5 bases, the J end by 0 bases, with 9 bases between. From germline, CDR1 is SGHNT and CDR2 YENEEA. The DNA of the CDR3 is TGTGCCAGCAGCCGAGGTTCTAGCACAGATACGCAGTATTTT. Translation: CASSRGSSTDTQYF.

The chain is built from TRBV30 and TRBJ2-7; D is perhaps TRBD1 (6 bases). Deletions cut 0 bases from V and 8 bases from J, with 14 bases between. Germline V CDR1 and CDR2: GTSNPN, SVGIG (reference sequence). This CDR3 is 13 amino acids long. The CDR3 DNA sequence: TGTGCCTGGAGTGTTACAAACAGGGTCAAGCAGTACTTC. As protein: CAWSVTNRVKQYF.

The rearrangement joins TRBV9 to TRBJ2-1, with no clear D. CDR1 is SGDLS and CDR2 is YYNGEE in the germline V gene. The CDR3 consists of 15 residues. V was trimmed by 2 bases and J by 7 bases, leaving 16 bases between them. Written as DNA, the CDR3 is TGTGCCAGCAGCGTGAGAATACGCGCTATTAATGAGCAGTTCTTC. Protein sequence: CASSVRIRAINEQFF.

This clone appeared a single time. CDR3 DNA sequence: TGTGCCACCAGCACGAGCTCCATTAATTCACCCCTCCACTTT. Translated, it gives CATSTSSINSPLHF. J is TRBJ1-6 and V is TRBV15; D ambiguous. V was cut by 4 bases and J by 6 bases, with 10 bases left in between. The CDR3 totals 14 residues. Germline lookup yields CDR1 LNHNV and CDR2 YYDKDF (reference sequence).

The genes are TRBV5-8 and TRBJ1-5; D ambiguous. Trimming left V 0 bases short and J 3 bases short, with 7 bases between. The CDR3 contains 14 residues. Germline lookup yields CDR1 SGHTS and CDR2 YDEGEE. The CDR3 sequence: CASSLGLANQPQHF. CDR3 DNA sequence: TGTGCCAGCAGCTTGGGACTGGCCAATCAGCCCCAGCATTTT.

The CDR3 here is CASSPTVGLRNNEQFF. The CDR3 nucleotides are TGTGCCAGCAGTCCAACCGTGGGACTCCGAAACAATGAGCAGTTCTTC. The genes are TRBV2 and TRBJ2-1; a weak D match, TRBD2 (6 bases). V dropped 5 bases and J dropped 5 bases, with 19 bases sitting between them. Germline V gene lookup returns CDR1 SNHLY and CDR2 FYNNEI. This CDR3 contains 16 residues.

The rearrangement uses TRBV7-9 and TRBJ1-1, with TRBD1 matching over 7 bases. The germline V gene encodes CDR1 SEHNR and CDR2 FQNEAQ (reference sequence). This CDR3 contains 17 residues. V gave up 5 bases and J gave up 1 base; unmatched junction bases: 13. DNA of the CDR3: TGTGCCAGCAGCCCAGGACAGGCCTCGAATTGGAACACTGAAGCTTTCTTT. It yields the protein CASSPGQASNWNTEAFF.

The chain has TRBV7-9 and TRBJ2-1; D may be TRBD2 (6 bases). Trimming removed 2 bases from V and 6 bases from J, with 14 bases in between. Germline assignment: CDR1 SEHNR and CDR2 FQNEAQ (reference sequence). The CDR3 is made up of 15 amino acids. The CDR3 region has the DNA TGTGCCAGCAGCTTAACTAGCAATCCCTTCAATGAGCAGTTCTTC. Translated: CASSLTSNPFNEQFF.

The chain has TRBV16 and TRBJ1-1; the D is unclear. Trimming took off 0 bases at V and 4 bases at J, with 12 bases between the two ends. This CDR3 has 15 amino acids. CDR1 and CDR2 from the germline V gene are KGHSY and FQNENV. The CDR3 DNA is TGTGCCAGCAGCCAATCCTCAGTAGTGGGCACTGAAGCTTTCTTT. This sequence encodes CASSQSSVVGTEAFF.

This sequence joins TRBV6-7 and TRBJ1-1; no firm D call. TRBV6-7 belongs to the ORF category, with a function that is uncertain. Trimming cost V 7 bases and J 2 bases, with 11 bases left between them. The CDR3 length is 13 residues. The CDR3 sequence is CASNAWENTEAFF. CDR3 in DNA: TGTGCCAGCAACGCCTGGGAAAACACTGAAGCTTTCTTT.

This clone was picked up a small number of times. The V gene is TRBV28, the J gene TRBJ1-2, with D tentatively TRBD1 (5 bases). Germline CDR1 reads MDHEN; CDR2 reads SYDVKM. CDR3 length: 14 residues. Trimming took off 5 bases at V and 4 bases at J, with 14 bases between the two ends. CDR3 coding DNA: TGTGCCAGCAGTGAACTCGCGGGGGGCTATGGCTACACCTTC. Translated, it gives CASSELAGGYGYTF.

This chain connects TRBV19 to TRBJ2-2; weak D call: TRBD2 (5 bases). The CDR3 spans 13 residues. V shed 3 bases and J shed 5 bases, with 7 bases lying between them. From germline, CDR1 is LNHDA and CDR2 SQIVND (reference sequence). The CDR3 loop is CASSMVATGELFF. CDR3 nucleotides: TGTGCCAGTAGTATGGTAGCGACCGGGGAGCTGTTTTTT. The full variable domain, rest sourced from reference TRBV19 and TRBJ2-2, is DGGITQSPKYLFRKEGQNVTLSCEQNLNHDAMYWYRQDPGQGLRLIYYSQIVNDFQKGDIAEGYSVSREKKESFPLTVTSAQKNPTAFYLCASSMVATGELFFGEGSRLTVL.

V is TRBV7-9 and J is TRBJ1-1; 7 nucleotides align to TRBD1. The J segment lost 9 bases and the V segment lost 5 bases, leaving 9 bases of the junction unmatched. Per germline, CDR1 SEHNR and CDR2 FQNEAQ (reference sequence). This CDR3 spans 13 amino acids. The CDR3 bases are TGTGCCAGCAGCCCCACGGGTAGGGGGCAAGCTTTCTTT. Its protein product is CASSPTGRGQAFF.

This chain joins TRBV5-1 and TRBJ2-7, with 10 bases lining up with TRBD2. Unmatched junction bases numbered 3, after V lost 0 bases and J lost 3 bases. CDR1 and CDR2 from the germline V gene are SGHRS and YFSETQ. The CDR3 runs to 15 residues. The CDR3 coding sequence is TGCGCCAGCAGCTTGGGGCTAGCGGGGGTCTACGAGCAGTACTTC. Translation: CASSLGLAGVYEQYF.

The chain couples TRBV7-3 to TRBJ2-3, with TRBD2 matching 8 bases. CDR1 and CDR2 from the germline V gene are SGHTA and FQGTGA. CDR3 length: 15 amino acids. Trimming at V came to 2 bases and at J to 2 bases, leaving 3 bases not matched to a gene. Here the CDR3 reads CASSLLAGDTDTQYF. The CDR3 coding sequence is TGTGCCAGCAGCTTACTAGCGGGTGACACAGATACGCAGTATTTT.

The CDR3 reads CASSPSPDRGFFYGYTF. CDR3 coding DNA: TGTGCCAGCAGTCCCTCCCCGGACAGGGGGTTTTTCTATGGCTACACCTTC. This rearrangement joins TRBV27 to TRBJ1-2, with 10 nucleotides matching TRBD1. In germline, CDR1 is MNHEY, CDR2 SMNVEV (reference sequence). V trimming: 5 bases; J trimming: 4 bases; junction bases outside the gene matches: 13. The CDR3 contains 17 residues.

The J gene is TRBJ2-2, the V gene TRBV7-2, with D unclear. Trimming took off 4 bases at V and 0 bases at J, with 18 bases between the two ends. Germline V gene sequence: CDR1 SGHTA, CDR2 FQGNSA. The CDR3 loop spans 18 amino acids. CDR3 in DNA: TGTGCCAGCAGCTCCCCGGCGGCATCTATAACGAACACCGGGGAGCTGTTTTTT. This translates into CASSSPAASITNTGELFF.

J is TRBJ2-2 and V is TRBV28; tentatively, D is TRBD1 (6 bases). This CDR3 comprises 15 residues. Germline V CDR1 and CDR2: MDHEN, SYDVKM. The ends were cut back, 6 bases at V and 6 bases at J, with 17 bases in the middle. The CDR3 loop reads CASRIQGWVAGELFF. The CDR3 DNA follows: TGTGCCAGCAGAATACAGGGTTGGGTTGCCGGGGAGCTGTTTTTT.

The CDR3 region is CARSTDQETQYF. CDR3 coding DNA: TGTGCCAGATCGACTGACCAAGAGACCCAGTACTTC. The rearrangement links TRBV21-1 to TRBJ2-5; TRBD2 reflects the table's D call only, with no check against the DNA. TRBV21-1 constitutes a pseudogene. The CDR3 is 12 residues long.

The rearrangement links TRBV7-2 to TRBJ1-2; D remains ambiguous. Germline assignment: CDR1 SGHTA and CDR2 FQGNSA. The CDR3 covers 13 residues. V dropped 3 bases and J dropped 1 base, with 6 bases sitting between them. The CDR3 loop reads CASSFRINYGYTF. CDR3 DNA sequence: TGTGCCAGCAGCTTTAGGATTAACTATGGCTACACCTTC.

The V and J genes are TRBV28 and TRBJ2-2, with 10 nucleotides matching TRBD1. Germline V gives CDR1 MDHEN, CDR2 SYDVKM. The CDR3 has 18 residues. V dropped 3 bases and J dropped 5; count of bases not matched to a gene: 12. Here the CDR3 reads CASSLITLGQGRTGELFF. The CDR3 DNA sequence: TGTGCCAGCAGTTTGATCACATTGGGACAGGGGCGTACCGGGGAGCTGTTTTTT. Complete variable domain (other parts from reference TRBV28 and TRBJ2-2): DVKVTQSSRYLVKRTGEKVFLECVQDMDHENMFWYRQDPGLGLRLIYFSYDVKMKEKGDIPEGYSVSREKKERFSLILESASTNQTSMYLCASSLITLGQGRTGELFFGEGSRLTVL.

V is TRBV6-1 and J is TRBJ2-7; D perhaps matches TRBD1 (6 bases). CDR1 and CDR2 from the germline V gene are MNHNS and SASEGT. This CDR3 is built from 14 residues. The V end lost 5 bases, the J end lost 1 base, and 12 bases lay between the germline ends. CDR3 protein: CASSLRDNSYEQYV. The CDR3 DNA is TGTGCCAGCAGTCTGAGGGACAATTCCTACGAGCAGTACGTC.